This T cell receptor (beta chain) was observed in a study of blood T cell repertoires in COVID-19. For the study at large: The samples span acute and convalescent COVID-19 from the United States, Italy and Spain. Sample material is recorded as cDNA or gDNA derived from T cells, B-cell-depleted T cells, or PBMCs.

Profiled with immunoSEQ multiplex PCR; TCRdb holds only in-frame clones, not every one. Of around 230,000 clones in the sample, 70% to 90% were seen once. From germline, CDR1 is LGHNA and CDR2 YNFKEQ. Trimming stripped 7 bases from V and 4 bases from J, with 11 bases between. The CDR3 covers 13 residues. This rearrangement joins TRBV4-2 to TRBJ1-3; D unclear. The clonotype comes from a man between 40 and 49 years old with acute or convalescent COVID-19. The sequencing input was peripheral blood. CDR3 residues: CASIETSGNTIYF. Written as DNA, the CDR3 is TGTGCCAGCATTGAGACATCGGGAAACACCATATATTTT.